This T cell receptor beta chain is drawn from a study of relationships among human T cell subsets. As regards this clonotype: Its antigen is not known.

CDR3 length: 17 amino acids. Trimming took 0 bases from V and 0 from J, leaving 17 bases between them. CDR1 DFQATT and CDR2 SNEGSKA come from the germline V gene (reference sequence). Study-level results: Clones with over 100 reads held over 60% of CD8+ cytotoxic sequences. Many CDR3s were shared across Th1, Th2 and regulatory subsets.

TCR alpha and beta CDR3s were amplified from mRNA by semiquantitative ARM-PCR. Tagged nested gene-specific primers were used first, then communal superprimers amplified exponentially. Nested primers were removed by exonuclease before the second PCR round. MiXCR, applied by TCRdb to the multiplex PCR reads, yields one record per CDR3 protein. The table includes about 13,000 distinct CDR3 sequences, around 69% detected once. After CD25, CD56 and CD294 bead selections, the flow-through was collected as Th1 cells. Subset-specific monoclonal antibody beads were used to isolate T cell subsets. The origin of this receptor is a man in his forties in good health. V usage is TRBV20-1 and J usage is TRBJ1-1; D call uncertain. The sample consisted of CD4+ Th1 cells sorted from blood. This CDR3 reads CSARDPGDRPMNTEAFF. CDR3 DNA sequence: TGCAGTGCTAGAGATCCCGGAGATCGACCTATGAACACTGAAGCTTTCTTT.